The rows below give T cell receptor beta chains drawn from one sample of a study of T-cell reconstitution after alpha-beta-depleted transplantation in children. TCRdb re-derived calls from the PCR reads in MiXCR, one entry per CDR3 protein. Among hundreds of thousands of distinct CDR3 sequences listed, 10% were seen once. The source material was PBMCs from the stem cell graft donor, sampled from the stem cell graft. These receptors came from a human donor who donated a stem cell graft to a child with acute myeloid leukemia. Each CDR3 is given with its conserved first and last residue. The order of the fields is CDR3 protein, CDR3 DNA, J gene, D gene, V gene, clone size. The D gene is left open where the match is weak. Some rows have no size entry. The others give once, few or many, or a class for an expanded clone.

CDR3: CASSLAPGGSGRVWFF
DNA: TGTGCCAGCAGCTTGGCCCCAGGTGGGAGCGGGAGGGTATGGTTCTTC
J: TRBJ2-1
D: TRBD2
V: TRBV5-5
size: many

CDR3: CASSFRLAEFTDTQYF
DNA: TGTGCCAGCAGCTTCCGACTAGCGGAGTTCACAGATACGCAGTATTTT
J: TRBJ2-3
D: TRBD2
V: TRBV13
size: many

CDR3: CASSLKGGVEQFF
DNA: TGTGCCAGCAGTCTTAAAGGAGGGGTTGAGCAGTTCTTC
J: TRBJ2-1
D: .
V: TRBV7-6
size: many

CDR3: CATLRWDRKNTGELFF
DNA: TGTGCCACCCTTAGGTGGGACCGAAAGAACACCGGGGAGCTGTTTTTT
J: TRBJ2-2
D: .
V: TRBV24-1
size: .

CDR3: CSARVTGLNKVYEQYF
DNA: TGCAGTGCTAGAGTCACGGGACTAAATAAGGTCTACGAGCAGTACTTC
J: TRBJ2-7
D: TRBD2
V: TRBV20-1
size: many

CDR3: CASSLGSDRLNEQFF
DNA: TGCGCCAGCAGCTTGGGTAGTGACCGCCTCAATGAGCAGTTCTTC
J: TRBJ2-1
D: .
V: TRBV5-1
size: .

CDR3: CASKSSGSTGELFF
DNA: TGTGCCAGCAAATCTAGCGGGAGTACCGGGGAGCTGTTTTTT
J: TRBJ2-2
D: TRBD2
V: TRBV6-1
size: many

CDR3: CASSQTHRVYTEAFF
DNA: TGTGCCAGCAGTCAAACCCACAGGGTATACACTGAAGCTTTCTTT
J: TRBJ1-1
D: .
V: TRBV25-1
size: once

CDR3: CATREQEKLFF
DNA: TGTGCCACCAGGGAGCAGGAAAAACTGTTTTTT
J: TRBJ1-4
D: .
V: TRBV15
size: few

CDR3: CASARGTFNEQFF
DNA: TGTGCCAGCGCGCGGGGGACATTCAATGAGCAGTTCTTC
J: TRBJ2-1
D: .
V: TRBV6-2/TRBV6-3
size: few

CDR3: CSARGGTESSYEQYF
DNA: TGCAGTGCTAGAGGGGGGACAGAAAGCTCCTACGAGCAGTACTTC
J: TRBJ2-7
D: TRBD1
V: TRBV20-1
size: many

CDR3: CASSLGRGSTQYF
DNA: TGTGCCAGCAGCTTAGGCAGGGGAAGTACCCAGTACTTC
J: TRBJ2-5
D: .
V: TRBV11-2
size: few

CDR3: CSASWRDSWSGYTF
DNA: TGCAGTGCTAGTTGGCGGGACTCGTGGAGTGGCTACACCTTC
J: TRBJ1-2
D: .
V: TRBV20-1
size: .

CDR3: CASSPGQGATNEKLFF
DNA: TGTGCCAGCAGCCCCGGACAGGGTGCCACTAATGAAAAACTGTTTTTT
J: TRBJ1-4
D: TRBD1
V: TRBV12-3/TRBV12-4
size: .

CDR3: CASSLDRRRYEQYF
DNA: TGTGCCAGCAGTTTGGACAGGAGACGCTACGAGCAGTACTTC
J: TRBJ2-7
D: TRBD1
V: TRBV12-3/TRBV12-4
size: few

CDR3: CASSYLAQAFF
DNA: TGTGCCAGCAGTTACTTGGCGCAAGCTTTCTTT
J: TRBJ1-1
D: .
V: TRBV12-3/TRBV12-4
size: many

CDR3: CASSPDRVISYEQYF
DNA: TGTGCCAGCAGCCCTGACAGGGTGATCTCCTACGAGCAGTACTTC
J: TRBJ2-7
D: TRBD1
V: TRBV27
size: many

CDR3: CSAKGSSGSTDTQYF
DNA: TGCAGTGCTAAGGGGTCTAGCGGGAGCACAGATACGCAGTATTTT
J: TRBJ2-3
D: TRBD2
V: TRBV20-1
size: few

CDR3: CSARVSSPSSYNEQFF
DNA: TGCAGTGCTAGAGTGTCTAGCCCAAGCTCCTACAATGAGCAGTTCTTC
J: TRBJ2-1
D: .
V: TRBV20-1
size: .

CDR3: CAWRMAQTNGYTF
DNA: TGTGCCTGGAGAATGGCGCAGACGAATGGCTACACCTTC
J: TRBJ1-2
D: .
V: TRBV30
size: .

CDR3: CASSYSAVGNTIYF
DNA: TGTGCCAGCAGTTATTCGGCGGTTGGAAACACCATATATTTT
J: TRBJ1-3
D: .
V: TRBV6-2/TRBV6-3
size: few

CDR3: CSVQGLVTHEQFF
DNA: TGCAGCGTCCAGGGACTAGTGACCCATGAGCAGTTCTTC
J: TRBJ2-1
D: TRBD2
V: TRBV29-1
size: .

CDR3: CSARGSSPADTQYF
DNA: TGCAGTGCTAGGGGGTCAAGCCCTGCAGATACGCAGTATTTT
J: TRBJ2-3
D: .
V: TRBV20-1
size: few

CDR3: CSASGGLAGLTDTQYF
DNA: TGCAGTGCTAGTGGGGGACTAGCGGGACTCACAGATACGCAGTATTTT
J: TRBJ2-3
D: TRBD2
V: TRBV20-1
size: .

CDR3: CSAKEWAGGTDTQYF
DNA: TGCAGTGCCAAGGAATGGGCAGGGGGCACAGATACGCAGTATTTT
J: TRBJ2-3
D: .
V: TRBV20-1
size: .

CDR3: CATSEVGTSGPLDTQYF
DNA: TGTGCCACCAGTGAAGTTGGGACTAGCGGCCCTCTGGATACGCAGTATTTT
J: TRBJ2-3
D: TRBD2
V: TRBV24-1
size: .

CDR3: CASSELRGNQPQHF
DNA: TGTGCCAGCAGTGAATTGCGGGGGAATCAGCCCCAGCATTTT
J: TRBJ1-5
D: .
V: TRBV2
size: many